The entry that follows covers one TCR beta chain sequence. V shed 4 bases and J shed 0 bases, with 11 bases lying between them. Germline CDR1 and CDR2: SGHRS and YFSETQ. The CDR3 is 15 amino acids. Repertoires were generated with immunoSEQ multiplex PCR, while TCRdb's copy carries only in-frame clones and drops some. The table shows approximately 64,000 clones, with around 88% occurring only once. This sample was included in a study of cytomegalovirus exposure and HLA in healthy donors. The chain links TRBV5-1 to TRBJ2-1; a weak D match, TRBD1 (6 bases). The sequence derives from a woman aged 18-35 years in good health and CMV-seronegative. The sequenced sample consisted of PBMCs. Here the CDR3 reads CASSVTGTSYNEQFF. CDR3 DNA: TGCGCCAGCAGCGTCACAGGGACCTCCTACAATGAGCAGTTCTTC.